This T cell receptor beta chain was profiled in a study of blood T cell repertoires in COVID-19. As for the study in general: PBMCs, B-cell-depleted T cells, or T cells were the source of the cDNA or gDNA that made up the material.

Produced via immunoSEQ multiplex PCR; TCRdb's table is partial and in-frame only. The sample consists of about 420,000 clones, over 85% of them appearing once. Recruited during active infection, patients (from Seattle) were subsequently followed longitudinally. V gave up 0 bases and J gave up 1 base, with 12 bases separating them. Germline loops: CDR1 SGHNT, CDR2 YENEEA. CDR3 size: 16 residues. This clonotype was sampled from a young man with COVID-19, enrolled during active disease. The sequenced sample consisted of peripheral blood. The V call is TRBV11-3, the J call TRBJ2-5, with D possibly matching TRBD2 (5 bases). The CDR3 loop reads CASSLDGAALQETQYF. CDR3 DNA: TGTGCCAGCAGCTTAGACGGAGCGGCCCTCCAAGAGACCCAGTACTTC.